The entry that follows covers one T cell receptor (beta chain) sequence. Its matching antigen is unknown. The CDR3 extends over 15 amino acids. CDR1 is MRHNA, CDR2 SNTAGT, per germline. V lost 8 bases to trimming and J lost 2 bases, with 18 bases between them. The data were taken from a study of T cells in narcolepsy. Overall study findings and caveats: Same-patient CSF and blood CD4+ T cell clonotypes included HCRT-specific and TRIB2-specific autoreactive ones. Autoreactive clone sequences were missing from some blood memory CD4+ repertoires. Healthy controls reportedly lacked the autoreactive clonotypes serially found in patients' blood.

The assay was immunoSEQ multiplex PCR, and TCRdb's table has in-frame clones only and misses some. The sample includes around 26,000 clones, approximately 85% of them seen just once. The sample comprised CD45RA- memory CD4+ T cells from PBMCs. The clonotype was recovered from a human donor with narcolepsy. The rearrangement uses TRBV6-4 and TRBJ2-5; D might be TRBD1 or TRBD2, each matching 5 bases. The CDR3 spells CASPSGPDNQETQYF. The CDR3 DNA is TGTGCCAGCCCTTCGGGACCGGACAATCAAGAGACCCAGTACTTC.